This T cell receptor beta chain was captured in a study of breast tumors, draining lymph nodes, adjacent tissues (dated by TCRdb to 2016 to 2018). About the study as a whole: TCR beta repertoires were compared across tumor, adjacent nontumor tissue and axillary lymph nodes obtained from breast cancer patients. In human breast cancer, the study set out to assess how tumor, surrounding tissue and draining lymph node repertoires relate to one another and whether T cells might be exchanged between them. The investigation overall reported the following: Tumors showed preferential V and J gene usage, and their T-cell repertoire diversity fell below that of lymph nodes yet above that of nontumor tissue. Rather than being directly demonstrated, the conclusion that tumor T cells originate in lymph nodes was presented as consistent with a hypothesis. The data were considered consistent with most tumor T cells being derived from the lymph node and subsequently expanding within tumor tissue. Tumor and nontumor tissue repertoires were significantly more similar in luminal-like than in basal-like breast cancer.

The reads were generated on an Illumina HiSeq 2000. TCR beta chain libraries were generated through multiplex PCR amplification. The amplified TCR beta chain products were analyzed by high-throughput sequencing. The public sequencing data were trimmed at Q25 with fastp and processed into clonotypes with MiXCR by TCRdb, which kept only in-frame beta chains. Entries are consolidated by CDR3 protein sequence, retaining the most common genes and DNA. Across this sample there are a few hundred thousand distinct CDR3 sequences, with 34% seen only once. The top ten clones comprise 3.6% of the sample. Of note for this clonotype: Its specific antigen is unknown. One base away there is no much larger clone; base qualities are not given.

The CDR3 sequence holds 14 residues, the cysteine and phenylalanine included. Of all the DNA, just the CDR3 is kept, 42 bases in frame from base 1. CDR1 and CDR2 were assigned from the germline V gene as SGHVS and FNYEAQ. Here V drops 1 base and J drops 9 bases, and the junction holds 7 bases not matched to any gene. The lymph node samples were taken from the axillary draining lymph nodes of breast cancer patients. This TCR derives from a female donor with breast cancer. Some clones in this sample may be carry-over from other donors' samples. What was sequenced was axillary lymph node tissue. The V gene is TRBV7-6 and the J gene is TRBJ2-3; 7 bases in between match TRBD2. The nucleotide sequence reads TGTGCCAGCAGCTTAGGCGGGGGAGGAAACACGCAGTATTTT. It encodes CASSLGGGGNTQYF.